The rows below give T cell receptor beta chains drawn from one sample of a study of T-cell reconstitution after alpha-beta-depleted transplantation in children. TCRdb called the PCR reads again in MiXCR, with one record for every CDR3 protein. This table holds 600,000 to 800,000 distinct CDR3 sequences, around 13% found once. The specimen was PBMCs, collected before TCRalphabeta/CD19-depleted stem cell transplant. Receptors originate from a girl aged 2 to 9 with congenital amegakaryocytic thrombocytopenia, due to receive a stem cell transplant. Both conserved end residues are part of each CDR3. Each record gives: J gene, clone size, D gene, V gene, CDR3 protein, CDR3 DNA. A D gene is named only where the DNA matches it firmly. Rows may omit the clone size; those that give it use once, few, many or a size class.

J gene: TRBJ2-3
clone size: many
D gene: TRBD1
V gene: TRBV10-3
CDR3 protein: CAISLTGENTDTQYF
CDR3 DNA: TGTGCCATCAGCCTGACAGGGGAGAACACAGATACGCAGTATTTT

J gene: TRBJ2-2
clone size: many
D gene: TRBD1
V gene: TRBV5-1
CDR3 protein: CASSPEGQSLDTGELFF
CDR3 DNA: TGCGCCAGCAGCCCCGAGGGACAGTCCCTGGACACCGGGGAGCTGTTTTTT

J gene: TRBJ2-1
clone size: -
D gene: TRBD2
V gene: TRBV5-1
CDR3 protein: CASSLFRSGRDEQFF
CDR3 DNA: TGCGCCAGCAGCTTGTTCCGGAGCGGGAGGGATGAGCAGTTCTTC

J gene: TRBJ1-6
clone size: many
D gene: TRBD1
V gene: TRBV5-1
CDR3 protein: CASSLAGGTSGRALHF
CDR3 DNA: TGCGCCAGCAGCTTGGCAGGGGGGACCTCCGGTAGGGCCCTCCACTTT

J gene: TRBJ1-1
clone size: many
D gene: TRBD1
V gene: TRBV7-6
CDR3 protein: CASSLERGLSEAFF
CDR3 DNA: TGTGCCAGCAGCTTAGAAAGGGGGCTTAGTGAAGCTTTCTTT

J gene: TRBJ1-4
clone size: -
D gene: -
V gene: TRBV4-1
CDR3 protein: CASSQVRTNEKLFF
CDR3 DNA: TGCGCCAGCAGCCAAGTTAGGACTAATGAAAAACTGTTTTTT

J gene: TRBJ1-1
clone size: many
D gene: -
V gene: TRBV5-1
CDR3 protein: CASSSRPVGDTEAFF
CDR3 DNA: TGCGCCAGCAGTTCCAGGCCGGTTGGGGACACTGAAGCTTTCTTT

J gene: TRBJ2-2
clone size: many
D gene: -
V gene: TRBV27
CDR3 protein: CASSLPGFTGELFF
CDR3 DNA: TGTGCCAGCAGTTTACCTGGGTTCACCGGGGAGCTGTTTTTT

J gene: TRBJ1-6
clone size: few
D gene: -
V gene: TRBV5-1
CDR3 protein: CASSLATGTGRSPLHF
CDR3 DNA: TGCGCCAGCAGCTTAGCTACCGGGACTGGGAGATCACCCCTCCACTTT

J gene: TRBJ2-5
clone size: -
D gene: -
V gene: TRBV20-1
CDR3 protein: CSARGTWEETQYF
CDR3 DNA: TGCAGTGCTAGAGGGACTTGGGAAGAGACCCAGTACTTC

J gene: TRBJ2-5
clone size: -
D gene: -
V gene: TRBV12-3/TRBV12-4
CDR3 protein: CANRRPSETRYF
CDR3 DNA: TGTGCCAACAGACGTCCGTCAGAGACCCGGTACTTC

J gene: TRBJ2-7
clone size: many
D gene: -
V gene: TRBV12-3/TRBV12-4
CDR3 protein: CASSKELVSYEQYF
CDR3 DNA: TGTGCCAGCAGCAAAGAACTAGTCTCCTACGAGCAGTACTTC

J gene: TRBJ2-7
clone size: -
D gene: TRBD2
V gene: TRBV5-1
CDR3 protein: CASSLLAGGIRDEQYF
CDR3 DNA: TGCGCCAGCAGCTTACTAGCGGGAGGGATACGCGACGAGCAGTACTTC